The 2 T cell receptor beta chains below come from one sample, sequenced in a study of vaccination effects on CD4 cells after COVID-19. Using viral peptide pools, the ViraFEST assay grew out antigen-specific CD4+ T cells prior to sequencing. Cultured cells yielded isolated CD4+ T cells after less than 11 days. In the vaccine recipients, nucleocapsid antibodies were negative and there was no prior SARS-CoV-2 infection. These receptors' antigens are unknown. Profiled with immunoSEQ multiplex PCR; TCRdb holds only in-frame clones, not every one. The sample lists 24,000 or so clones, around 73% occurring once. The source material was CD4+ T cells from PBMCs cultured with SARS-CoV-2 spike peptides, sampled before COVID-19 vaccination. Receptors originate from a human donor who received a COVID-19 vaccine.

The V gene is TRBV5-6, the J gene TRBJ1-1; possible D gene TRBD1, 6 bases. V was clipped by 4 bases and J by 0 bases, with 13 bases between them. This CDR3 region has 15 residues. Germline CDR1 is SGHDT and CDR2 is YYEEEE. In DNA form, the CDR3 reads TGTGCCAGCAGCGGAAGGGGGATAATGAACACTGAAGCTTTCTTT. This sequence encodes CASSGRGIMNTEAFF.

The V gene is TRBV27, the J gene TRBJ1-4, with 9 bases lining up with TRBD1. This CDR3 region has 14 residues. Germline lookup yields CDR1 MNHEY and CDR2 SMNVEV (reference sequence). V was clipped by 6 bases and J by 8 bases; unmatched bases: 7. CDR3 nucleotide sequence: TGTGCCAGCAGGAACAGGGGGCTAAGGGAAAAACTGTTTTTT. Translation: CASRNRGLREKLFF.